One sample yielded the 17 T cell receptor beta chains listed below, sequenced in a study of cytomegalovirus exposure and HLA in healthy donors. The PCR was carried out with 60 Vbeta primers and 13 Jbeta primers. Assay: immunoSEQ multiplex PCR; the TCRdb copy retains only in-frame clones and omits some. The repertoire holds some 160,000 clones, roughly a tenth seen once, with approximately 1.8% in the top ten. Sequences were obtained from PBMCs. The source of these receptors is a male donor in good health and CMV-seronegative.

This clone was seen a handful of times. This chain links TRBV4-1 with TRBJ2-2; unclear D gene. The germline V gene has CDR1 MGHRA and CDR2 YSYEKL. The CDR3 has 16 residues. The V end lost 4 bases, the J end lost 0 bases, and 12 bases lay between the germline ends. The CDR3 sequence: CASSLLPTTNTGELFF. In nucleotides, the CDR3 is TGCGCCAGCAGCCTTCTTCCGACAACGAACACCGGGGAGCTGTTTTTT.

This clone turned up a few times. The J gene is TRBJ2-3, the V gene TRBV28; TRBD2 agrees at 11 bases. Germline trimming cut 8 bases from V and 4 bases from J; bases unmatched to any gene: 11. The length of the CDR3 is 16 residues. The germline gives CDR1 MDHEN, CDR2 SYDVKM. CDR3 in DNA: TGTGCCAGCCGTAATCCCGGGACTAGCGGTGCAGATACGCAGTATTTT. Residues: CASRNPGTSGADTQYF.

V is TRBV29-1 and J is TRBJ2-7; D uncertain. The CDR3 extends over 13 amino acids. The ends were cut back, 5 bases at V and 4 bases at J, with 15 bases in the middle. The germline gives CDR1 SQVTM, CDR2 ANQGSEA. CDR3 in amino acids: CSVITLEEYEQYF. In DNA form, the CDR3 reads TGCAGCGTTATAACCCTAGAGGAATACGAGCAGTACTTC.

The table lists this clone with a few counts. The chain is built from TRBV9 and TRBJ2-3; 15 bases fit TRBD2. CDR3 size: 18 residues. Per germline, CDR1 SGDLS and CDR2 YYNGEE. J lost 6 bases, V lost 4 bases, and 12 bases had no gene match. CDR3 DNA: TGTGCCAGCAGCAAAGGGACTAGCGGGAGGAATACACGGGATACGCAGTATTTT. Translating it yields CASSKGTSGRNTRDTQYF.

The rearrangement links TRBV28 to TRBJ2-5; D perhaps matches TRBD2 (6 bases). The CDR3 is 16 amino acids. In germline, CDR1 is MDHEN, CDR2 SYDVKM. Between the trimmed V and J ends, which lost 3 bases and 2 bases, there was a span of 16 bases. The chain's CDR3 is CASSLGGASLQETQYF. CDR3 in DNA: TGTGCCAGCAGTTTGGGCGGGGCCTCATTACAAGAGACCCAGTACTTC.

This sequence joins TRBV4-1 and TRBJ2-5; 7 positions match TRBD2. This CDR3 spans 14 amino acids. Germline values: CDR1 MGHRA, CDR2 YSYEKL. J gave up 4 bases and V 1 base, and 3 bases lay outside the gene matches. CDR3 amino acids: CASSQAWGGETQYF. In DNA, the CDR3 is TGCGCCAGCAGCCAAGCATGGGGGGGAGAGACCCAGTACTTC.

V and J are TRBV27 and TRBJ2-1; D ambiguous. The germline gives CDR1 MNHEY, CDR2 SMNVEV (reference sequence). The CDR3 is 14 amino acids. The V gene lost 5 bases and the J gene lost 6 bases, with 14 bases spanning the gap. The CDR3 protein is CASSPFPLSNEQFF. The DNA for the CDR3 is TGTGCCAGCAGTCCCTTTCCTCTCAGCAATGAGCAGTTCTTC.

Only a few counts were recorded for this clone. The chain uses TRBV7-2 and TRBJ1-1; 7 nucleotides match TRBD1. J gave up 4 bases and V 2 bases, and 7 bases lay outside the gene matches. The CDR3 length is 15 residues. CDR1 SGHTA and CDR2 FQGNSA come from the germline V gene. The CDR3 coding sequence is TGTGCCAGCAGCTTAACGACAGGGCTGGGCACTGAAGCTTTCTTT. Amino acid sequence: CASSLTTGLGTEAFF.

This clone came up a few times. The CDR3 here is CASSGGELFF. The CDR3 DNA reads as TGTGCCAGCAGCGGCGGGGAGCTGTTTTTT. V and J are TRBV2 and TRBJ2-2; D uncertain. Trimming cost V 6 bases and J 7 bases, with 3 bases left between them. The CDR3 runs to 10 residues. CDR1 and CDR2 (germline): SNHLY, FYNNEI.

This chain uses TRBV9 with TRBJ1-5; tentatively, D is TRBD1 (6 bases). The CDR3 is 11 residues long. V was pared by 7 bases and J by 7 bases, with 9 bases between. CDR1 is SGDLS, CDR2 YYNGEE, per germline. In DNA form, the CDR3 reads TGTGCCAGCGGGACAAACCAGCCCCAGCATTTT. It encodes CASGTNQPQHF.

This clone was observed once. V gene TRBV18 combines with J gene TRBJ2-7, with TRBD1 as a possible D gene (6 bases). Germline values: CDR1 KGHSH, CDR2 LQKENI. V lost 3 bases and J lost 0, with 12 bases in between. This CDR3 is 15 amino acids long. This CDR3 is CASSPRQESSYEQYF. CDR3 DNA: TGTGCCAGCTCACCCAGACAGGAGAGCTCCTACGAGCAGTACTTC.

The chain is built from TRBV7-8 and TRBJ2-7; possible D gene TRBD2, 6 bases. Germline CDR1 SGHVS, CDR2 FQNEAQ. V lost 5 bases and J 3 bases, leaving 14 bases between the germline ends. CDR3 size: 14 residues. CDR3 protein: CASSPRREFYEQYF. The CDR3 coding sequence is TGTGCCAGCAGCCCTAGACGGGAGTTCTACGAGCAGTACTTC.

This clone was observed a handful of times. The gene calls are TRBV13 and TRBJ2-7, with D tentatively TRBD1 (5 bases). V lost 1 base, J lost 6 bases, and 13 bases lay in between. The germline gives CDR1 PRHDT, CDR2 FYEKMQ (reference sequence). The CDR3 covers 14 residues. This chain's CDR3 is CASSLAGFKGEQYF. CDR3 nucleotide sequence: TGTGCCAGCAGCTTAGCAGGGTTCAAGGGCGAGCAGTACTTC.

This clone was seen repeatedly, ten times or more. Other DNA sequences of this sample code for an identical CDR3. V gene TRBV6-1 combines with J gene TRBJ2-7; no clear D. Trimming shortened V by 10 bases and J by 4 bases, and 5 bases separated the two germline ends. The CDR3 contains 9 residues. Germline V gives CDR1 MNHNS, CDR2 SASEGT. The CDR3 spells CATHYEQYF. DNA for the CDR3: TGTGCCACCCATTACGAGCAGTACTTC.

This clone came up a few times. The chain has TRBV5-6 and TRBJ2-7; tentative D call: TRBD1 (6 bases). The V and J ends lost 4 bases and 7 bases respectively, with 15 bases between them. The germline V gene encodes CDR1 SGHDT and CDR2 YYEEEE. The CDR3 runs 13 residues. The CDR3 nucleotides read TGTGCCAGCAGCAAAAACAGGGTCCGGGAGCAGTACTTC. Its protein is CASSKNRVREQYF.

This clone has a handful of counts. The V call is TRBV2, the J call TRBJ1-2; D remains unclear. Per germline, CDR1 SNHLY and CDR2 FYNNEI. The CDR3 has 15 amino acids. V was pared by 1 base and J by 2 bases, with 11 bases between. The CDR3, as DNA: TGTGCCAGCAGTGAAGGGTGGGCGCAAAACTATGGCTACACCTTC. The encoded protein is CASSEGWAQNYGYTF.

There are a few counts of this clone. This CDR3 reads CSALSQGAHGYTF. Here the CDR3 DNA reads TGCAGCGCATTGTCACAGGGGGCCCATGGCTACACCTTC. This sequence joins TRBV29-1 and TRBJ1-2; 9 bases line up with TRBD1. With 7 bases clipped from V and 6 bases from J, the junction kept 9 bases outside the gene matches. The length of the CDR3 is 13 residues. Germline-derived CDR1 and CDR2 are SQVTM and ANQGSEA.